The clone carrying this T cell receptor (beta chain) was counted only a few times. The entry originates in a study of T cell changes during pregnancy in multiple sclerosis. Data came from immunoSEQ multiplex PCR; TCRdb stores just in-frame clones and leaves some out. This sample carries roughly 79,000 clones, under 95% of them seen once, and the ten largest clones take approximately 0.41%. The CDR3 runs to 14 residues. Germline V gene lookup returns CDR1 SNHLY and CDR2 FYNNEI. V lost 6 bases and J lost 5; bases outside the gene matches: 7. The V gene is TRBV2, the J gene TRBJ1-5; 7 bases line up with TRBD1. Source: CD4+ T cells from peripheral blood mononuclear cells, taken before pregnancy. This sequence originates from a female donor with multiple sclerosis, enrolled in a pregnancy study. CDR3 nucleotides: TGTGCCAGCAGGCTGACAGGGAATTATCAGCCCCAGCATTTT. Protein sequence: CASRLTGNYQPQHF.